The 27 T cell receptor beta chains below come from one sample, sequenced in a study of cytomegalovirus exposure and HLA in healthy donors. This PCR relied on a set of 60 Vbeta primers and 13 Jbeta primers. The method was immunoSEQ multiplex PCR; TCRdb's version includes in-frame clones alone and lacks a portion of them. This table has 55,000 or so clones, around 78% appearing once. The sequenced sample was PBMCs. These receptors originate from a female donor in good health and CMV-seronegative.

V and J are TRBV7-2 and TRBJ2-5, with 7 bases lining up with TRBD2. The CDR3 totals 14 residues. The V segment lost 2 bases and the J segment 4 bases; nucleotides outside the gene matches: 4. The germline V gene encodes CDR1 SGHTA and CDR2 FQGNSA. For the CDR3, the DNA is TGTGCCAGCAGCTTAAGTCAGCGGGGAGAGACCCAGTACTTC. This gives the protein CASSLSQRGETQYF.

Here the CDR3 reads CASSEGGEDGYTF. For the CDR3, the DNA is TGTGCCAGCAGTGAAGGGGGAGAGGATGGCTACACCTTC. The chain employs TRBV7-9 and TRBJ1-2, with D possibly matching TRBD1 (6 bases). V was cut by 6 bases and J by 6 bases, with 14 bases left in between. The CDR3 spans 13 residues. CDR1 SEHNR and CDR2 FQNEAQ come from the germline V gene (reference sequence).

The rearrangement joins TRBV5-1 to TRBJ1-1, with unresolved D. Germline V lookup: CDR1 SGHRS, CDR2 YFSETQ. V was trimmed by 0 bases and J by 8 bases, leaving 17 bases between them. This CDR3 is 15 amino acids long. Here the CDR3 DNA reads TGCGCCAGCAGCTTGGGTACGGGTTTAGTAAGCGAAGCTTTCTTT. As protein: CASSLGTGLVSEAFF.

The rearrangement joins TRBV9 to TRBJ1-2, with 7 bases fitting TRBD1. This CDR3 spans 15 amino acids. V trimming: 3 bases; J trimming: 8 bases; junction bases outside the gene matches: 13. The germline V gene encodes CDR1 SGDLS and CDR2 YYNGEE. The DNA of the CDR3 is TGTGCCAGCAGCGCTGGTCGGACAGGCGAAGGCGGCTACACCTTC. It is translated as CASSAGRTGEGGYTF.

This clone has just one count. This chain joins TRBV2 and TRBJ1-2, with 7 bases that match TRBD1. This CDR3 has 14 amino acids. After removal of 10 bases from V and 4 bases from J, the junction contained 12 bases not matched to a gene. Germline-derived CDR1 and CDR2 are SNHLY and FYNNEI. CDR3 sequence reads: CATARQGFSYGYTF. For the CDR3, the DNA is TGTGCCACCGCACGACAGGGATTCTCCTATGGCTACACCTTC.

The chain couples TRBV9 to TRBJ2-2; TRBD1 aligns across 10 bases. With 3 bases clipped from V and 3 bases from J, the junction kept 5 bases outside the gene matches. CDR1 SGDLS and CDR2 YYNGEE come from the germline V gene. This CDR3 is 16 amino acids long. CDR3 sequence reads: CASSGRQGAHTGELFF. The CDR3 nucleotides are TGTGCCAGCAGCGGTAGACAGGGGGCTCACACCGGGGAGCTGTTTTTT.

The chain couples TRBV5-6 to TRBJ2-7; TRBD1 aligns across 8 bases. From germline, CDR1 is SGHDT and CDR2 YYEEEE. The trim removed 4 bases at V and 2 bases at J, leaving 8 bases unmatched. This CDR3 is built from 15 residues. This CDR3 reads CASSPQGQEAYEQYF. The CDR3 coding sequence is TGTGCCAGCAGCCCACAGGGACAGGAGGCCTACGAGCAGTACTTC.

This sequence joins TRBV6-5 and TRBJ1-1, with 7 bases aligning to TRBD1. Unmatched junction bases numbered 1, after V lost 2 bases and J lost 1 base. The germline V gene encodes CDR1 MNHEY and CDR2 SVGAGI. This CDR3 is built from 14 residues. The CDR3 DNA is TGTGCCAGCAGTTACCAGGGGGGGAACACTGAAGCTTTCTTT. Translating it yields CASSYQGGNTEAFF.

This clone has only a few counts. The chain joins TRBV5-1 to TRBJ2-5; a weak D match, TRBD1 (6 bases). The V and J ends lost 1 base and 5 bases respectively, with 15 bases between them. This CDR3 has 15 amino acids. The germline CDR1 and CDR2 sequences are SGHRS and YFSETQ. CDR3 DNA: TGCGCCAGCAGCTTGACCAGGGGAAAGAAGGAGACCCAGTACTTC. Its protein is CASSLTRGKKETQYF.

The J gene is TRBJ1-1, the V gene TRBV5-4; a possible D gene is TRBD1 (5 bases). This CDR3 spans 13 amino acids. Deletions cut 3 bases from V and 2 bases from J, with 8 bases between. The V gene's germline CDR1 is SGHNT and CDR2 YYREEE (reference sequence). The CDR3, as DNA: TGTGCCAGCAGCTACGACAGAAACACTGAAGCTTTCTTT. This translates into CASSYDRNTEAFF.

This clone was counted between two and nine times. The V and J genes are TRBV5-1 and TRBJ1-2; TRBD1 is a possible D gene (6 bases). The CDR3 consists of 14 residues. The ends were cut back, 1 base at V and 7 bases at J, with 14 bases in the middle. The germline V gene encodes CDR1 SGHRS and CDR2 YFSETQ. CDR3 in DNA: TGCGCCAGCAGCTTGACTTACAGGGCCCCTGGCTACACCTTC. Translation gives CASSLTYRAPGYTF.

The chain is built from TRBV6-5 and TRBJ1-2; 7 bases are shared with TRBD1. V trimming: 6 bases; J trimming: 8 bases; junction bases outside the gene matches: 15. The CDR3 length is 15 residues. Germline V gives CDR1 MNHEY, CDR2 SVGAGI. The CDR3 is CASRTSIGGGGGYTF. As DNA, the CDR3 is TGTGCCAGCAGAACGAGTATAGGGGGCGGAGGAGGCTACACCTTC.

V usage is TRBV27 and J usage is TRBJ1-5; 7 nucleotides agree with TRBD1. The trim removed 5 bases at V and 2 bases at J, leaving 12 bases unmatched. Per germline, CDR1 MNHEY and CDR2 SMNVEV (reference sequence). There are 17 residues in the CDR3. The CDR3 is CASSPRTGITGNQPQHF. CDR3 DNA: TGTGCCAGCAGTCCGCGGACAGGCATTACAGGCAATCAGCCCCAGCATTTT.

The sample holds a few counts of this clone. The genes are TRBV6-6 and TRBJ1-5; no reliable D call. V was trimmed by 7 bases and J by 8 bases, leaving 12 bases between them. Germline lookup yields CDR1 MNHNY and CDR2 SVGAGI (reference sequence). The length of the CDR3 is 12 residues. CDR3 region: CASTYGEKPQHF. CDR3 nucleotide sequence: TGTGCCAGCACCTACGGGGAAAAGCCCCAGCATTTT.

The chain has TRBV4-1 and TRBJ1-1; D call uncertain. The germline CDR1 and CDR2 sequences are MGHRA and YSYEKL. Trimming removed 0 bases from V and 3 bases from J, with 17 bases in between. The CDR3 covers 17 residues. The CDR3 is CASSQDLFVREYTEAFF. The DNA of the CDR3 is TGCGCCAGCAGCCAAGATCTTTTCGTTCGGGAATACACTGAAGCTTTCTTT.

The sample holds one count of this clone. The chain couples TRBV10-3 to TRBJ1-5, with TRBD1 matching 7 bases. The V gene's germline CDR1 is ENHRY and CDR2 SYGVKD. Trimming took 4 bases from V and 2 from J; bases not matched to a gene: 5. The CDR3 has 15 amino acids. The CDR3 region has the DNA TGTGCCATCAGTGGAGGGGGCGAGGGCAATCAGCCCCAGCATTTT. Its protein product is CAISGGGEGNQPQHF.

CDR3 sequence reads: CASSLTSGGTYTGELFF. For the CDR3, the DNA is TGTGCCAGCAGCTTAACTAGCGGGGGGACCTACACCGGGGAGCTGTTTTTT. The genes are TRBV7-9 and TRBJ2-2; 12 nucleotides match TRBD2. The germline V gene encodes CDR1 SEHNR and CDR2 FQNEAQ (reference sequence). The CDR3 length is 17 residues. Trimming cost V 2 bases and J 3 bases; bases outside gene matches: 4.

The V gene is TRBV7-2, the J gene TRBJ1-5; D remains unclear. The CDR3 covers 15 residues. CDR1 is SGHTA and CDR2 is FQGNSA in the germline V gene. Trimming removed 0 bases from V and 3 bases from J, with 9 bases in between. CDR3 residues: CASSLASQPNQPQHF. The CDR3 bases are TGTGCCAGCAGCTTAGCTTCACAGCCCAATCAGCCCCAGCATTTT.

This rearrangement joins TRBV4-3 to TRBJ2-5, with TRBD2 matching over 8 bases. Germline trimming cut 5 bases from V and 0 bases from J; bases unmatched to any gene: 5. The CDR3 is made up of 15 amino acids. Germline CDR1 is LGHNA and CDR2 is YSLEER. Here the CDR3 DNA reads TGCGCCAGCAGCACCCGACTAGCGTACCAAGAGACCCAGTACTTC. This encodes CASSTRLAYQETQYF.

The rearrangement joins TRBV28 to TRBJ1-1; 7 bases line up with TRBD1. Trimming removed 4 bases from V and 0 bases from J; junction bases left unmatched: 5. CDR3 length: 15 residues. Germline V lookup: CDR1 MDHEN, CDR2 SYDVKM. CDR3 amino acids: CASSSPGQMNTEAFF. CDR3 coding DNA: TGTGCCAGCAGTTCTCCGGGACAGATGAACACTGAAGCTTTCTTT.

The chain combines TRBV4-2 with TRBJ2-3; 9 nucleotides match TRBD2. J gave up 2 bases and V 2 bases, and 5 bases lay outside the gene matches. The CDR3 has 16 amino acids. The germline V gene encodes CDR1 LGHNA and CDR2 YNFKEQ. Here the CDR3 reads CASSQQRGEYTDTQYF. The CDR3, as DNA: TGTGCCAGCAGCCAACAGCGGGGGGAATACACAGATACGCAGTATTTT.

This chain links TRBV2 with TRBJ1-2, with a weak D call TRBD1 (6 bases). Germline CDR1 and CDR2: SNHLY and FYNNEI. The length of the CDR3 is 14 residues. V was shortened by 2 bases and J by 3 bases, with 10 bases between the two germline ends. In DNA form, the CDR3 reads TGTGCCAGCAGTGAACAGGGACACCACTATGGCTACACCTTC. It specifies CASSEQGHHYGYTF.

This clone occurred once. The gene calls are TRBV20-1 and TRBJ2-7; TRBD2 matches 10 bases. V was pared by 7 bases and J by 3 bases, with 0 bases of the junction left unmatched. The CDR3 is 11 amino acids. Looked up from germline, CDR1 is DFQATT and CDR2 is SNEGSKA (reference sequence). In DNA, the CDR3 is TGCAGTGTAGCGGGGGGCTACGAGCAGTACTTC. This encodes CSVAGGYEQYF.

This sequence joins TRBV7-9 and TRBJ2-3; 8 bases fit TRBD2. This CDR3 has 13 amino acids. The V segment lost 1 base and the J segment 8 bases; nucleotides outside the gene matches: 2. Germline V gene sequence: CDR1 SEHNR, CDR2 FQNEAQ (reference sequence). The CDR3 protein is CASSLETSATQYF. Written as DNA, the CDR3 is TGTGCCAGCAGCTTAGAGACTAGCGCTACGCAGTATTTT.

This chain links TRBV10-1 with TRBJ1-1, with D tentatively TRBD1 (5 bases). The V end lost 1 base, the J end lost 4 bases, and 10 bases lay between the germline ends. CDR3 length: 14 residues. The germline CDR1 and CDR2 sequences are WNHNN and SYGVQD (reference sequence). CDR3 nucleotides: TGCGCCAGCAGTGAGTACAGGAGTGGCACTGAAGCTTTCTTT. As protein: CASSEYRSGTEAFF.

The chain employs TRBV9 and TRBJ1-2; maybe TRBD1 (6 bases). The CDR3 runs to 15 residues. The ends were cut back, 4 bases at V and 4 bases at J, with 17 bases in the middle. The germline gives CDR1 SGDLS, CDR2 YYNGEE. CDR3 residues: CASSPSTGTSYGYTF. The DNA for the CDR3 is TGTGCCAGCAGCCCAAGTACAGGGACGTCCTATGGCTACACCTTC.

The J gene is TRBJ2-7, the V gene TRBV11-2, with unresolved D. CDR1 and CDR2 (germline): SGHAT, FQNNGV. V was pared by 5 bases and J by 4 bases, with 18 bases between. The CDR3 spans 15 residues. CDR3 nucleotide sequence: TGTGCCAGCAGCGAAGCCCTAGGTGTTGGGTACGAGCAGTACTTC. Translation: CASSEALGVGYEQYF. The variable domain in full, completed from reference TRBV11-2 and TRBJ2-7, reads EAGVAQSPRYKIIEKRQSVAFWCNPISGHATLYWYQQILGQGPKLLIQFQNNGVVDDSQLPKDRFSAERLKGVDSTLKIQPAKLEDSAVYLCASSEALGVGYEQYFGPGTRLTVT.